Following are 10 T cell receptor beta chains from one sample sequenced in a study of shared clonotypes between healthy human individuals. Generated by immunoSEQ multiplex PCR, the TCRdb table keeps only in-frame clones and is missing some. The table lists roughly 300,000 clones, about 73% of them singletons. Sequencing was performed on memory CD4+ T cells sorted from blood. Stated subset: CD45RA-negative fraction. Source of these receptors: a man younger than 45 in good health.

This rearrangement joins TRBV14 to TRBJ1-1; 11 bases align to TRBD1. The length of the CDR3 is 20 residues. Germline-derived CDR1 and CDR2 are SGHDN and FVKESK. J was trimmed by 1 base and V by 1 base; bases with no gene match: 14. The CDR3 region is CASSQVKARTGGVWNTEAFF. Written as DNA, the CDR3 is TGTGCCAGCAGCCAAGTTAAAGCAAGGACAGGGGGCGTTTGGAACACTGAAGCTTTCTTT.

The V gene is TRBV25-1, the J gene TRBJ2-2; unclear D gene. The germline V and J ends were trimmed by 7 bases and 2 bases, with 11 bases remaining between them. CDR1 and CDR2 (germline): MGHDK, SYGVNS. The CDR3 is 14 residues long. The CDR3 DNA sequence: TGTGCCAGCATTAGCCAAAGCAACACCGGGGAGCTGTTTTTT. Its protein product is CASISQSNTGELFF. Combining the CDR3 with reference TRBV25-1 and TRBJ2-2 gives the whole variable domain EADIYQTPRYLVIGTGKKITLECSQTMGHDKMYWYQQDPGMELHLIHYSYGVNSTEKGDLSSESTVSRIRTEHFPLTLESARPSHTSQYLCASISQSNTGELFFGEGSRLTVL.

The chain uses TRBV11-2 and TRBJ2-1; D perhaps matches TRBD2 (7 bases). There are 17 residues in the CDR3. Trimming cost V 5 bases and J 1 base, with 18 bases left between them. Germline CDR1 reads SGHAT; CDR2 reads FQNNGV. For the CDR3, the DNA is TGTGCCAGCAGCCCGGTCCGGGGGGCCACGTCCTACAATGAGCAGTTCTTC. It translates to CASSPVRGATSYNEQFF.

J is TRBJ2-3 and V is TRBV5-5; D gene uncertain. Germline V lookup: CDR1 SGHKS, CDR2 YYEKEE (reference sequence). With 4 bases removed from V and 2 bases from J, the gap between germline ends came to 17 bases. This CDR3 spans 16 amino acids. In DNA form, the CDR3 reads TGTGCCAGCAGCCCTCTCATCCGCTTCCCCACAGATACGCAGTATTTT. It yields the protein CASSPLIRFPTDTQYF.

This clone was observed once. This CDR3 is also generated by other DNA sequences in the sample. V is TRBV18 and J is TRBJ2-7; D is unclear. This CDR3 spans 14 amino acids. Trimming took 3 bases from V and 2 from J, leaving 11 bases between them. Germline CDR1 is KGHSH and CDR2 is LQKENI. The CDR3 loop reads CASSPAGGPYEQYF. In nucleotides, the CDR3 is TGTGCCAGCTCACCCGCTGGCGGACCCTACGAGCAGTACTTC.

The chain is built from TRBV21-1 and TRBJ2-7. TRBV21-1 has pseudogene status. The CDR3 runs 14 residues. CDR3 sequence: CASSKVTLGYEQYF. In DNA, the CDR3 is TGTGCCAGCAGCAAAGTTACATTGGGCTACGAGCAGTACTTC.

The genes are TRBV5-8 and TRBJ2-3; weak D call: TRBD2 (6 bases). Trimming left V 0 bases short and J 8 bases short, with 25 bases between. The CDR3 totals 18 residues. Per the germline V gene, CDR1 is SGHTS and CDR2 is YDEGEE. CDR3 protein: CASSLVGLRLKRDGTQYF. In nucleotides, the CDR3 is TGTGCCAGCAGCTTGGTGGGACTTCGACTAAAACGGGATGGTACGCAGTATTTT. Full variable domain (rest looked up from reference TRBV5-8 and TRBJ2-3): EAGVTQSPTHLIKTRGQQATLRCSPISGHTSVYWYQQALGLGLQFLLWYDEGEERNRGNFPPRFSGRQFPNYSSELNVNALELEDSALYLCASSLVGLRLKRDGTQYFGPGTRLTVL.

V gene TRBV18 combines with J gene TRBJ2-5, with TRBD1 matching over 8 bases. V dropped 3 bases and J dropped 7; count of bases not matched to a gene: 7. The germline V gene has CDR1 KGHSH and CDR2 LQKENI. CDR3 length: 14 residues. CDR3 protein: CASSPGQGRGTQYF. Written as DNA, the CDR3 is TGTGCCAGCTCACCCGGACAGGGCAGAGGGACCCAGTACTTC.

This clone was observed once. The gene calls are TRBV28 and TRBJ2-1; 7 bases agree with TRBD2. The germline gives CDR1 MDHEN, CDR2 SYDVKM. V was clipped by 6 bases and J by 7 bases; unmatched bases: 15. The CDR3 runs 16 residues. CDR3 residues: CASRGLSGGSINEQFF. For the CDR3, the DNA is TGTGCCAGCAGGGGGCTTTCGGGCGGGAGTATTAATGAGCAGTTCTTC.

This chain connects TRBV7-2 to TRBJ1-6; no firm D call. Looked up from germline, CDR1 is SGHTA and CDR2 is FQGNSA. V was cut by 5 bases and J by 6 bases, with 8 bases left in between. CDR3 length equals 13 residues. This CDR3 reads CASSPFINSPLHF. CDR3 DNA sequence: TGTGCCAGCAGCCCCTTTATTAATTCACCCCTCCACTTT.